Given below is one T cell receptor beta chain in context. Its antigen is unknown. This entry is derived from a study of OX40 agonist ivuxolimab in advanced cancers. At the level of the study: Every 2 weeks, patients got intravenous ivuxolimab at one of six dose levels (0.01-10 mg/kg). General study findings and limits: With doses of 0.1 to 3.0 mg/kg, CD4+ and CD8+ blood T cells had undergone clonal expansion by week 6. Certain nonresponders likewise exhibited a low normalized T-cell clonal expansion.

Autoimmune disease history or systemic immunosuppression led to patient exclusion. From germline, CDR1 is MNHNS and CDR2 SASEGT. Trimming removed 7 bases from V and 5 bases from J, with 9 bases in between. The CDR3 is made up of 12 amino acids. TCRdb's copy holds only in-frame clones and misses some; the assay was immunoSEQ multiplex PCR. The sample includes some 19,000 clones, about 87% of them seen just once. The chain is built from TRBV6-1 and TRBJ1-5; D remains ambiguous. The clonotype originates from an adult with an advanced solid tumor such as melanoma, head and neck, liver or kidney cancer. The source material was CD4+ or CD8+ T cells sorted from blood, sampled in a trial of the OX40 agonist ivuxolimab. This CDR3 reads CASNGYYQPQHF. The DNA of the CDR3 is TGTGCCAGCAATGGATACTATCAGCCCCAGCATTTT.